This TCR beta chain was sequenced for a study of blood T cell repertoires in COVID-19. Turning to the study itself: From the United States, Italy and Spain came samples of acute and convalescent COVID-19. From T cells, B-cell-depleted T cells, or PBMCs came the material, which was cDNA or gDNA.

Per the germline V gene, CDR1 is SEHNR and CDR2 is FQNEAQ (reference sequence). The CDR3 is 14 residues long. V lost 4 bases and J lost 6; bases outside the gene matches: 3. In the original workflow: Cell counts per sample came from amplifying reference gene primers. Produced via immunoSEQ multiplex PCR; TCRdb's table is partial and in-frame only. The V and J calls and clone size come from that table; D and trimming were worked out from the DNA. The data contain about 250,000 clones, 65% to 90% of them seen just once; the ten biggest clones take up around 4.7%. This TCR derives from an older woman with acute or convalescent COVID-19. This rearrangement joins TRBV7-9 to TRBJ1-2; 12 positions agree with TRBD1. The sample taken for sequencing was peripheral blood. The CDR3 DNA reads TGTGCCAGCAGCTCCGGGACAGGGGGCCATGGCTACACCTTC. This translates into CASSSGTGGHGYTF.